This T cell receptor beta chain is drawn from a study of blood T cell repertoires in COVID-19. Study in general: Before being deemed recovered, Cohort 3 donors had two negative PCRs, clearance, or symptom resolution. PBMCs, B-cell-depleted T cells, or T cells were the source of the cDNA or gDNA that made up the material.

Membership in each cohort depended on participant-reported clinical history. This clone was recorded a few times. Authors' analysis steps: Using reference gene primer amplification, nucleated cell counts were estimated. Sequencing was performed with immunoSEQ multiplex PCR; in TCRdb, only in-frame clones are kept and a portion is missing. V and J calls and clone size are given by that table; D and trimming were obtained from the DNA. The sample yields roughly 150,000 clones, around 80% seen once. Sequencing input: PBMCs or T cells enriched from blood (not recorded which). The TCR originated in a woman in her sixties or seventies in a cohort exposed to, infected with or recovered from COVID-19 (not recorded which).

This chain's CDR3 is CASSLLGTSESSYEQYF. CDR3 in DNA: TGTGCCAGCAGTTTATTGGGGACTAGCGAAAGCTCCTACGAGCAGTACTTC. J is TRBJ2-7 and V is TRBV28, with 10 bases lining up with TRBD2. CDR1 MDHEN and CDR2 SYDVKM come from the germline V gene. CDR3 size: 17 residues. Germline trimming cut 1 base from V and 0 bases from J; bases unmatched to any gene: 6.